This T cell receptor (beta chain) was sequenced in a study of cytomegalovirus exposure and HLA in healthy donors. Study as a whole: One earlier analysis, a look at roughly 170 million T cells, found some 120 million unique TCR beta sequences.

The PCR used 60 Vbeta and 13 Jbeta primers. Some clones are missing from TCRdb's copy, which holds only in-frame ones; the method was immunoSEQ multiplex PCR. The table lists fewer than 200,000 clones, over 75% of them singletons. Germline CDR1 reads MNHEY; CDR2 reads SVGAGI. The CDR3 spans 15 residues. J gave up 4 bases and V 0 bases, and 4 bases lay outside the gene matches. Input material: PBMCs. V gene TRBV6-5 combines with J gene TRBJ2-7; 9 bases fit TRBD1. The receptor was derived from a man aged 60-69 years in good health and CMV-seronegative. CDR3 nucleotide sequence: TGTGCCAGCAGTTACTCGGACAGGGGAGGTTACGAGCAGTACTTC. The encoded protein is CASSYSDRGGYEQYF.